This T cell receptor (beta chain) was recorded in a study of T cells in Graves' hyperthyroidism and ophthalmopathy. In its sample, this clonotype was seen many times. Its matching antigen is unknown. Used for diagnoses were clinical symptoms, serum thyroxine and TRAb, thyroid ultrasound and orbital computed tomography. PBMCs were derived from about 9.1 ml fresh peripheral blood. The source material, RNA transcripts, was used to amplify TCR beta CDR3 regions. TCR CDR3 underwent first-round RT-PCR with the HTBI primer set. MiXCR, applied by TCRdb to the multiplex PCR reads, yields one record per CDR3 protein. The repertoire includes around 190,000 distinct CDR3 sequences, 17% of them detected once, and about 56% sits in the top ten. Whole-study results and caveats: Before onset, by a median of approximately 6.8 months, the model predicted ophthalmopathy.

What was sequenced was blood. The clonotype comes from a woman in her 50s with Graves' hyperthyroidism.

In DNA, the CDR3 is TGTGCCAGCAGTGAATGGACGGGAGGGGGAACTGAAGCTTTCTTT. This codes for CASSEWTGGGTEAFF. The chain joins TRBV25-1 to TRBJ1-1; possible D gene TRBD1, 6 bases. CDR3 size: 15 residues. Looked up from germline, CDR1 is MGHDK and CDR2 is SYGVNS. V was cut by 1 base and J by 5 bases, with 14 bases left in between.